A single sample gave rise to the 5 T cell receptor beta chains below, sequenced in a study of T-cell memory formation after mild COVID-19. In TCRdb, the 5' RACE reads were re-called with MiXCR into one record per CDR3 protein. The top ten clones hold about a third of a sample with tens of thousands of distinct CDR3 sequences, over 15% of them seen once. Sequencing was carried out using PBMCs or a T cell subset sorted from them (not recorded which). The receptor source for this set is an adult woman who had mild COVID-19 (a few samples of this study predate the infection). Cell type and time point are not known.

This clonotype was seen only a few times. This rearrangement joins TRBV7-9 to TRBJ2-1; TRBD2 matches at 10 bases. The germline CDR1 and CDR2 sequences are SEHNR and FQNEAQ (reference sequence). The V segment lost 1 base and the J segment 9 bases; nucleotides outside the gene matches: 18. The CDR3 loop spans 19 amino acids. The chain's CDR3 is CASSLVGLAGVVGSGEQFF. In DNA, the CDR3 is TGTGCCAGCAGCTTAGTCGGTCTAGCGGGAGTAGTTGGTTCTGGTGAGCAGTTCTTC.

The rearrangement links TRBV29-1 to TRBJ2-1; unclear D gene. Trimming removed 2 bases at V and 4 bases at J, with 12 bases between. The germline gives CDR1 SQVTM, CDR2 ANQGSEA. This CDR3 has 14 residues. This chain's CDR3 is CSVEILGQYNEQFF. CDR3 nucleotide sequence: TGCAGCGTTGAAATTCTTGGGCAGTACAATGAGCAGTTCTTC.

This clonotype was detected only a few times. The chain links TRBV4-1 to TRBJ2-2; D is undetermined. The CDR3 has 16 residues. Germline V gene lookup returns CDR1 MGHRA and CDR2 YSYEKL. Trimming pared 4 bases from V and 0 bases from J, leaving 12 bases between. The CDR3 region is CASSRLGLPNTGELFF. CDR3 nucleotide sequence: TGCGCCAGCAGCCGTCTCGGTCTCCCGAACACCGGGGAGCTGTTTTTT.

This clonotype was seen a few times. This chain links TRBV9 with TRBJ1-1; 10 bases align to TRBD1. This CDR3 comprises 17 residues. Germline lookup yields CDR1 SGDLS and CDR2 YYNGEE. Trimming removed 4 bases from V and 0 bases from J; junction bases left unmatched: 9. CDR3 bases: TGTGCCAGCAGCACCGAGCCGGGACAGGGGTTGAACACTGAAGCTTTCTTT. This gives the protein CASSTEPGQGLNTEAFF.

The chain joins TRBV24-1 to TRBJ2-1, with D possibly matching TRBD1 (5 bases). V lost 4 bases and J lost 7, with 19 bases in between. The CDR3 is 16 amino acids. Germline values: CDR1 KGHDR, CDR2 SFDVKD. The CDR3, as DNA: TGTGCCACCAGTGACCCCAGGCAGGGCTATAGGAATGAGCAGTTCTTC. It specifies CATSDPRQGYRNEQFF.